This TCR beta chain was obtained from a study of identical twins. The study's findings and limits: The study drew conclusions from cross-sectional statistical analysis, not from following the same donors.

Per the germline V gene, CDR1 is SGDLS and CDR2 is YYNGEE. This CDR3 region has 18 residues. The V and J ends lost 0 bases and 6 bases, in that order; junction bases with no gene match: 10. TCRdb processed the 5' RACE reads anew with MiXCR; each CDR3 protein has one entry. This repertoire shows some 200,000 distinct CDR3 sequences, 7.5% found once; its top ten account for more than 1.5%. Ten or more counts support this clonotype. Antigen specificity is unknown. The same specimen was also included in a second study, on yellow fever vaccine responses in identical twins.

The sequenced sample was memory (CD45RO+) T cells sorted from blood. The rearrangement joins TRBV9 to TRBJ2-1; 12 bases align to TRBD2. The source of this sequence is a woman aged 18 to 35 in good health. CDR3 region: CASSVALAGGPFGNEQFF. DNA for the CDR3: TGTGCCAGCAGCGTAGCGCTAGCGGGAGGGCCTTTCGGCAATGAGCAGTTCTTC.